This T cell receptor beta chain emerged from a study of vaccination and CD4 T cells after COVID-19. General study results and limits: Spike mono-reactivity was the property of 304 of 307 vaccine-specific clones in convalescent patients.

Oncomine TCR Beta short-read sequencing was applied to DNA from cultured CD4+ T cells. MiXCR was run by TCRdb on the PCR reads, yielding one entry per CDR3 protein. The sample lists 15,000 to 20,000 distinct CDR3 sequences, 49% seen once, with 4% in the top ten. The treatment is: approximately 9-day PBMC culture with coronavirus spike peptide pools or control peptides (ViraFEST assay). On this clonotype: Its antigen is unknown.

The V and J ends lost 2 bases and 4 bases respectively, with 12 bases between them. CDR1 and CDR2 from the germline V gene are GTSNPN and SVGIG (reference sequence). The CDR3 length is 14 residues. The chain combines TRBV30 with TRBJ1-3, with TRBD1 as a possible D gene (6 bases). The sequence was obtained from a human donor who had recovered from COVID-19. What was sequenced was CD4+ T cells from blood, cultured in vitro. The CDR3 nucleotides read TGTGCCTGGAGTTCCACAGGGTTAGGAAACACCATATATTTT. Encoded protein: CAWSSTGLGNTIYF.